The 9 T cell receptor beta chains below all came from one sample that was sequenced in a study of a mutant IDH1 vaccine in newly diagnosed glioma. No antigen has been identified for these receptors. Profiled with immunoSEQ multiplex PCR; TCRdb holds only in-frame clones, not every one. This sample has around 50,000 clones; about 90% occur once, and the top ten carry around 4.4%. Described time point: week 5, during vaccination. A single vaccine dose contained 300 ug of mutant IDH1 20-mer peptide, and topical imiquimod was used with it. This material consisted of PBMCs, taken from a glioma patient whose treatment included an IDH1 peptide vaccine. These receptor sequences come from a middle-aged woman with glioma.

This chain joins TRBV5-1 and TRBJ1-4; 10 bases are a match to TRBD1. CDR3 length equals 17 residues. The junction had 6 bases not matched to a gene; V was cut back by 0 bases and J by 4 bases. CDR1 is SGHRS and CDR2 is YFSETQ in the germline V gene. The CDR3 sequence: CASSLGDRGLFNEKLFF. The DNA of the CDR3 is TGCGCCAGCAGCTTGGGTGACAGGGGGCTCTTTAATGAAAAACTGTTTTTT.

The rearrangement uses TRBV4-3 and TRBJ2-3; 7 bases are a match to TRBD2. With 3 bases clipped from V and 5 bases from J, the junction kept 8 bases outside the gene matches. Looked up from germline, CDR1 is LGHNA and CDR2 is YSLEER. The CDR3 is 15 amino acids. Here the CDR3 reads CASSQTSSGGDTQYF. The CDR3 region has the DNA TGCGCCAGCAGCCAGACTAGCTCCGGGGGAGATACGCAGTATTTT.

This chain joins TRBV5-6 and TRBJ1-2; D not resolved. Looked up from germline, CDR1 is SGHDT and CDR2 is YYEEEE. Trimming took 0 bases from V and 8 from J, leaving 11 bases between them. The CDR3 extends over 13 amino acids. CDR3 bases: TGTGCCAGCAGCTTGGATCGGGCGTACGGCTACACCTTC. Translated, it gives CASSLDRAYGYTF.

The chain joins TRBV20-1 to TRBJ1-1, with D unresolved. The CDR3 covers 11 residues. Germline CDR1 DFQATT, CDR2 SNEGSKA (reference sequence). Trimming shortened V by 6 bases and J by 10 bases, and 15 bases separated the two germline ends. This CDR3 reads CSAVGLYRAFF. CDR3 in DNA: TGCAGTGCCGTGGGTTTGTATCGAGCTTTCTTT.

This sequence joins TRBV6-5 and TRBJ2-7, with D perhaps matching TRBD1 (6 bases). With 6 bases removed from V and 3 bases from J, the gap between germline ends came to 12 bases. This CDR3 has 13 residues. Germline V gene lookup returns CDR1 MNHEY and CDR2 SVGAGI. The DNA for the CDR3 is TGTGCCAGCAGCTCGAAGGACAGCTACGAGCAGTACTTC. It specifies CASSSKDSYEQYF.

CDR3 loop: CASSQGTVNEQFF. As DNA, the CDR3 is TGCGCCAGCAGCCAGGGGACTGTAAATGAGCAGTTCTTC. V gene TRBV4-1 combines with J gene TRBJ2-1; the D gene is possibly TRBD2 (6 bases). Germline V gene data show CDR1 as MGHRA and CDR2 as YSYEKL. The CDR3 sequence is 13 residues long. The germline V and J ends were trimmed by 3 bases and 7 bases, with 10 bases remaining between them.

The chain couples TRBV7-9 to TRBJ2-3; weak D call: TRBD2 (6 bases). The ends were cut back, 7 bases at V and 5 bases at J, with 16 bases in the middle. CDR1 is SEHNR and CDR2 is FQNEAQ in the germline V gene (reference sequence). This CDR3 has 14 amino acids. The CDR3 is CASKGGKFIDTQYF. CDR3 nucleotides: TGTGCCAGCAAGGGCGGGAAATTCATAGATACGCAGTATTTT.

The CDR3 protein is CASRLAGGNEQFF. CDR3 nucleotide sequence: TGTGCCAGCCGACTAGCGGGGGGCAATGAGCAGTTCTTC. The V and J genes are TRBV6-5 and TRBJ2-1; TRBD2 agrees at 13 bases. The CDR3 length is 13 residues. The junction had 1 base not matched to a gene; V was cut back by 8 bases and J by 6 bases. The germline CDR1 and CDR2 sequences are MNHEY and SVGAGI.

The chain has TRBV27 and TRBJ2-2; 13 bases align to TRBD2. The J segment lost 3 bases and the V segment lost 8 bases, leaving 3 bases of the junction unmatched. Germline V gives CDR1 MNHEY, CDR2 SMNVEV (reference sequence). CDR3 size: 15 residues. CDR3 region: CASGLAGAYTGELFF. The CDR3 bases are TGTGCCAGCGGACTAGCGGGGGCCTACACCGGGGAGCTGTTTTTT.